The source of this T cell receptor beta chain is a study of blood T cell repertoires in COVID-19. This CDR3 has 14 residues. From germline, CDR1 is KGHSH and CDR2 LQKENI. Trimming took off 3 bases at V and 5 bases at J, with 11 bases between the two ends. Generated by immunoSEQ multiplex PCR, the TCRdb table keeps only in-frame clones and is missing some. The sample lists approximately 260,000 clones; roughly 81% were seen once. This clone is labeled as medium-sized (0.01 to 0.1%). This TCR was sampled from a woman aged 50 to 65 who had been exposed to COVID-19. The specimen sequenced was PBMCs or T cells enriched from blood (not recorded which). The gene calls are TRBV18 and TRBJ2-1; D possibly corresponds to TRBD2 (5 bases). CDR3 residues: CASSPGENNNEQFF. The CDR3 region has the DNA TGTGCCAGCTCACCCGGGGAGAACAACAATGAGCAGTTCTTC.